This T cell receptor (beta chain) comes out of a study of control samples from healthy donors and cancer patients. CDR1 and CDR2 (germline): WNHNN, SYGVQD (reference sequence). With 4 bases clipped from V and 2 bases from J, the junction kept 6 bases outside the gene matches. CDR3 length: 15 amino acids. The protocol was immunoSEQ multiplex PCR, while the TCRdb copy is restricted to in-frame clones and leaves out a portion. Of approximately 190,000 clones in the sample, over 80% are singletons; the top ten hold 1.8%. The genes are TRBV10-1 and TRBJ2-5; 8 bases match TRBD1. This receptor was obtained from a young man in good health. Sequencing was performed on blood. The CDR3 protein is CASSGTGNVQETQYF. In DNA form, the CDR3 reads TGCGCCAGCAGTGGGACAGGGAATGTTCAAGAGACCCAGTACTTC.